These 14 T cell receptor beta chains were all obtained from the same sample, sequenced in a study of sequential checkpoint blockade in melanoma. Method: immunoSEQ multiplex PCR; TCRdb's copy keeps in-frame clones and lacks some. The table lists roughly 8,400 clones, roughly 24% of them singletons, with around 14% in the top ten. Specified treatment: randomized to nivolumab then ipilimumab (arm A) or the reverse (arm B). Specimen: tumor tissue (inferred from file names), collected from a patient given nivolumab and ipilimumab in sequence. These receptors were obtained from a human donor with melanoma.

Only a few counts were recorded for this clone. This chain connects TRBV6-8 to TRBJ2-3; TRBD1 aligns across 8 bases. V shed 6 bases, J shed 6 bases, and the junction held 20 bases outside the gene matches. The CDR3 extends over 18 amino acids. Germline values: CDR1 MNHGY, CDR2 SAAAGT. The CDR3 DNA follows: TGTGCCAGCAGCGCCCCAGGGGGCCTCGGACAGGGCTGGGATACGCAGTATTTT. It yields the protein CASSAPGGLGQGWDTQYF.

V and J are TRBV7-8 and TRBJ2-1; D could derive from TRBD1 or TRBD2 (7 bases each). CDR3 length: 13 amino acids. Per the germline V gene, CDR1 is SGHVS and CDR2 is FQNEAQ. V lost 6 bases and J 9 bases, leaving 15 bases between the germline ends. For the CDR3, the DNA is TGTGCCAGCAGGCGGGGAGGGGGCAGTGAGCAGTTCTTC. It translates to CASRRGGGSEQFF.

By sample share, this clone is large (0.1 to 1%). This chain uses TRBV10-2 with TRBJ1-1; TRBD1 agrees at 7 bases. Per germline, CDR1 WSHSY and CDR2 SAAADI. The CDR3 contains 13 residues. Germline trimming cut 6 bases from V and 6 bases from J; bases unmatched to any gene: 7. In nucleotides, the CDR3 is TGCGCCAGCAGACCCACAGGGGTGGCTGAAGCTTTCTTT. Translation gives CASRPTGVAEAFF.

By share of the sample, this clone is medium-sized. The chain joins TRBV28 to TRBJ1-5, with 8 bases fitting TRBD1. V gave up 6 bases and J gave up 5 bases; unmatched junction bases: 12. CDR3 length: 16 residues. Germline V gene sequence: CDR1 MDHEN, CDR2 SYDVKM. The DNA of the CDR3 is TGTGCCAGCAGCCAACCCCGGACAGGGAATGATCAGCCCCAGCATTTT. This translates into CASSQPRTGNDQPQHF.

In this sample, this clone turned up many times. The chain links TRBV6-8 to TRBJ1-5; D may be TRBD1 (6 bases). CDR1 MNHGY and CDR2 SAAAGT come from the germline V gene. The CDR3 covers 16 residues. V was trimmed by 4 bases and J by 2 bases, leaving 15 bases between them. CDR3 amino acids: CASSSLGALGNQPQHF. The CDR3, as DNA: TGTGCCAGCAGTTCACTGGGGGCCCTGGGCAATCAGCCCCAGCATTTT.

This clone was picked up a small number of times. V and J are TRBV18 and TRBJ1-1; D might be TRBD1 (5 bases). Trimming stripped 3 bases from V and 1 base from J, with 12 bases between. CDR3 length equals 15 residues. Germline CDR1 KGHSH, CDR2 LQKENI. CDR3 nucleotides: TGTGCCAGCTCACCCTACCAGGGAAGGAACACTGAAGCTTTCTTT. It codes for CASSPYQGRNTEAFF.

The chain links TRBV10-2 to TRBJ2-2; 8 bases line up with TRBD2. CDR3 length: 13 residues. V dropped 5 bases and J dropped 7; count of bases not matched to a gene: 3. Germline V gene data show CDR1 as WSHSY and CDR2 as SAAADI. CDR3 region: CASSSSGDGELFF. The DNA of the CDR3 is TGCGCCAGCAGTAGTAGCGGGGACGGGGAGCTGTTTTTT.

DNA for the CDR3: TGCGCCAGCAGCTACGGGACTAGCGGGTTTGGGGAGACCCAGTACTTC. Encoded protein: CASSYGTSGFGETQYF. V usage is TRBV5-1 and J usage is TRBJ2-5; the match to TRBD2 covers 12 bases. The germline gives CDR1 SGHRS, CDR2 YFSETQ. The CDR3 loop spans 16 amino acids. J gave up 5 bases and V 3 bases, and 8 bases lay outside the gene matches. Full variable domain (remainder filled in from reference TRBV5-1 and TRBJ2-5): KAGVTQTPRYLIKTRGQQVTLSCSPISGHRSVSWYQQTPGQGLQFLFEYFSETQRNKGNFPGRFSGRQFSNSRSEMNVSTLELGDSALYLCASSYGTSGFGETQYFGPGTRLLVL.

The chain employs TRBV18 and TRBJ2-5, with D uncertain. V was trimmed by 2 bases and J by 5 bases, leaving 12 bases between them. The CDR3 consists of 14 residues. Germline loops: CDR1 KGHSH, CDR2 LQKENI. CDR3 coding DNA: TGTGCCAGCTCACCATGGAAATATCCGGAGACCCAGTACTTC. Amino acid sequence: CASSPWKYPETQYF.

This clone was counted only a few times. The gene calls are TRBV10-2 and TRBJ2-6; a weak D match, TRBD2 (5 bases). V was shortened by 3 bases and J by 8 bases, with 8 bases between the two germline ends. CDR1 is WSHSY, CDR2 SAAADI, per germline. The CDR3 loop spans 13 amino acids. The DNA for the CDR3 is TGCGCCAGCAGTGACGGGGTAACCAACGTCCTGACTTTC. Translation gives CASSDGVTNVLTF.

The table lists this clone with a few counts. The chain links TRBV11-1 to TRBJ2-1; TRBD2 matches 13 bases. The germline gives CDR1 SGHAT, CDR2 FQDESV (reference sequence). The CDR3 consists of 15 residues. V was clipped by 6 bases and J by 8 bases; unmatched bases: 7. This CDR3 reads CASSYGLAGVYEQFF. The CDR3 DNA reads TGTGCCAGCAGTTACGGACTAGCGGGGGTTTATGAGCAGTTCTTC.

A few counts support this clone. The genes are TRBV15 and TRBJ2-1; TRBD2 aligns across 9 bases. Germline loops: CDR1 LNHNV, CDR2 YYDKDF (reference sequence). CDR3 length equals 14 residues. Trimming took 8 bases from V and 8 from J; bases not matched to a gene: 10. The CDR3 is CATAGQRGVDEQFF. The CDR3 nucleotides read TGTGCCACCGCAGGCCAGCGGGGGGTGGATGAGCAGTTCTTC.

Only one count was recorded for this clone. The chain combines TRBV5-1 with TRBJ1-1, with TRBD1 matching over 7 bases. Trimming cost V 4 bases and J 5 bases; bases outside gene matches: 8. This CDR3 region has 14 residues. CDR1 is SGHRS and CDR2 is YFSETQ in the germline V gene. The CDR3 sequence: CASSIQGIGTEAFF. Written as DNA, the CDR3 is TGCGCCAGCAGCATACAGGGGATCGGAACTGAAGCTTTCTTT.

Concerning this clone itself: Compared with germline, one end of the junction differs, possibly owing to a read error. The gene calls are TRBV7-6 and TRBJ2-5, with 7 nucleotides matching TRBD1. Germline V gene sequence: CDR1 SGHVS, CDR2 FNYEAQ. The CDR3 has 15 residues. The CDR3 loop is CASSLSLDRDETQYF. The CDR3 DNA reads as TGTGCTAGCAGCCTTTCTCTTGACAGGGACGAGACCCAGTACTTC.